The rows below give T cell receptor beta chains drawn from one sample of a study of cytomegalovirus exposure and HLA in healthy donors. The protocol was immunoSEQ multiplex PCR, while the TCRdb copy is restricted to in-frame clones and leaves out a portion. This sample lists around 70,000 clones; its ten largest clones have 1.5% to 2%. Material for sequencing was PBMCs. These receptors were obtained from a woman in her 30s in good health and CMV-seronegative. The CDR3 runs from the conserved cysteine through the conserved F or W. D genes are given only for firm matches.

D: TRBD2; J: TRBJ2-3; V: TRBV30; DNA: TGTGCCGGGGGGAGGGGACTAGCGGCGGCAGATACGCAGTATTTT; CDR3: CAGGRGLAAADTQYF
D: .; J: TRBJ1-1; V: TRBV7-2; DNA: TGTGCCAGCAGTTCCTTTCCGTCCTTT; CDR3: CASSSFPSF
D: TRBD2; J: TRBJ2-5; V: TRBV29-1; DNA: TGCAGCGTTGCGGCTAGCGGGTCGAAGACCCAGTACTTC; CDR3: CSVAASGSKTQYF
D: TRBD1; J: TRBJ1-2; V: TRBV30; DNA: TGTGCCTGGAGGCGACCACCTACCGGGACAGGGACCTATGGCTACACCTTC; CDR3: CAWRRPPTGTGTYGYTF
D: .; J: TRBJ2-7; V: TRBV29-1; DNA: TGCAGCGGGGACTTAGTATCCTACGAGCAGTACTTC; CDR3: CSGDLVSYEQYF
D: TRBD1; J: TRBJ2-2; V: TRBV5-1; DNA: TGCGCCAGCAGCGAGGGACAGGGGGACACCGGGGAGCTGTTTTTT; CDR3: CASSEGQGDTGELFF
D: TRBD2; J: TRBJ2-1; V: TRBV9; DNA: TGTGCCAGCAGCGTTAGCGGGAGGAACAATGAGCAGTTCTTC; CDR3: CASSVSGRNNEQFF
D: TRBD1; J: TRBJ1-2; V: TRBV7-9; DNA: TGTGCCAGCAGCCGACAGACAGGGGGCTATGGCTACACCTTC; CDR3: CASSRQTGGYGYTF
D: .; J: TRBJ1-2; V: TRBV15; DNA: TGTGCCACCTGGGCACCTAACTATGGCTACACCTTC; CDR3: CATWAPNYGYTF
D: .; J: TRBJ2-3; V: TRBV7-8; DNA: TGTGCCAGCAGCTTATTTTTCGTGGGAGGTCCTCCCGATACGCAGTATTTT; CDR3: CASSLFFVGGPPDTQYF
D: .; J: TRBJ2-6; V: TRBV19; DNA: TGTGCCAGTAGGGAGGAAGGCTATAGCTCTGGGGCCAACGTCCTGACTTTC; CDR3: CASREEGYSSGANVLTF
D: .; J: TRBJ2-1; V: TRBV30; DNA: TGTGCCTGGAGTCCAGGGGGGTTCGACAATGAGCAGTTCTTC; CDR3: CAWSPGGFDNEQFF
D: .; J: TRBJ2-1; V: TRBV4-1; DNA: TGCGCCAGCAGCCAAGGGAGGGAAGGTTACAATGAGCAGTTCTTC; CDR3: CASSQGREGYNEQFF
D: .; J: TRBJ1-5; V: TRBV7-9; DNA: TGTGCCAGCAGCCTGGCAGGCAAGCCCCAGCATTTT; CDR3: CASSLAGKPQHF
D: .; J: TRBJ2-7; V: TRBV5-1; DNA: TGCGCCAGCAGCCTTACGAGCTCCTACGAGCAGTACTTC; CDR3: CASSLTSSYEQYF
D: .; J: TRBJ2-7; V: TRBV5-1; DNA: TGCGCCAGCAGGACTAGTGTATCCGACGAGCAGTACTTC; CDR3: CASRTSVSDEQYF
D: TRBD1; J: TRBJ2-3; V: TRBV5-8; DNA: TGTGCCAGCATCCCCCGAAGGGACAGAGGGACAGATACGCAGTATTTT; CDR3: CASIPRRDRGTDTQYF
D: .; J: TRBJ2-7; V: TRBV18; DNA: TGTGCCAGCTCACCACCCAGGGCTCTAAGTTACGAGCAGTACTTC; CDR3: CASSPPRALSYEQYF
D: TRBD1; J: TRBJ1-5; V: TRBV7-9; DNA: TGTGCCAGCAGTACGACGGGACAGGTAAATCAGCCCCAGCATTTT; CDR3: CASSTTGQVNQPQHF
D: .; J: TRBJ1-2; V: TRBV5-1; DNA: TGCGCCAGCAGCTCGAAAGCAGGTCCTGACCTGTATGGCTACACCTTC; CDR3: CASSSKAGPDLYGYTF
D: .; J: TRBJ1-5; V: TRBV19; DNA: TGTGCCAGTATCCAGGGTCCTTCTAGCAATCAGCCCCAGCATTTT; CDR3: CASIQGPSSNQPQHF
D: TRBD1; J: TRBJ2-7; V: TRBV18; DNA: TGTGCCAGCTCGAAACAGGGGGCAGAAGAGCAGTACTTC; CDR3: CASSKQGAEEQYF
D: .; J: TRBJ2-7; V: TRBV9; DNA: TGTGCCAGCAGCGTAGCTGGGGGGGCCTCCTACGAGCAGTACTTC; CDR3: CASSVAGGASYEQYF
D: .; J: TRBJ2-1; V: TRBV19; DNA: TGTGCCAGTAGTCACACCACAGATTCCCACGAACGGTTCTTC; CDR3: CASSHTTDSHERFF
D: .; J: TRBJ2-7; V: TRBV29-1; DNA: TGCAGCGTTGTGGCCAGGGAGGCCTACGAGCAGTACTTC; CDR3: CSVVAREAYEQYF
D: .; J: TRBJ2-1; V: TRBV27; DNA: TGTGCCAGCAGCCGGACTGATTTACGGGAGCAGTTCTTC; CDR3: CASSRTDLREQFF
D: TRBD1; J: TRBJ2-7; V: TRBV4-3; DNA: TGCGCCAGCAGCCCGTACAGGGGCCCCTACGAGCAGTACTTC; CDR3: CASSPYRGPYEQYF
D: TRBD2; J: TRBJ2-1; V: TRBV4-1; DNA: TGCGCCAGCAGCCGAGCGACTAGCGGGATTTCCTACAATGAGCAGTTCTTC; CDR3: CASSRATSGISYNEQFF
D: TRBD2; J: TRBJ2-7; V: TRBV29-1; DNA: TGCAGCGTGGGACTAGCGGGAGGATACTACGAGCAGTACTTC; CDR3: CSVGLAGGYYEQYF
D: TRBD2; J: TRBJ2-3; V: TRBV5-1; DNA: TGCGCCAGCAGCTTCGGTGGGACTAGCGGCACAGATACGCAGTATTTT; CDR3: CASSFGGTSGTDTQYF
D: .; J: TRBJ1-1; V: TRBV6-5; DNA: TGTGCCAGCATCATATGGCGGGGGCGTACTGAAGCTTTCTTT; CDR3: CASIIWRGRTEAFF
D: .; J: TRBJ2-3; V: TRBV7-6; DNA: TGTGCCAGCAGCCAGCGGAGTGGACTTACAGATACGCAGTATTTT; CDR3: CASSQRSGLTDTQYF
D: .; J: TRBJ1-3; V: TRBV6-6; DNA: TGTGCCAGCAGGGACAGCCGTTCTGGAAACACCATATATTTT; CDR3: CASRDSRSGNTIYF
D: .; J: TRBJ1-1; V: TRBV19; DNA: TGTGCCAGTACTTGGAGGGACTGGACTGAAGCTTTCTTT; CDR3: CASTWRDWTEAFF
D: .; J: TRBJ1-1; V: TRBV7-8; DNA: TGTGCCAGCAGCTTAGTGGGGCGGAACACTGAAGCTTTCTTT; CDR3: CASSLVGRNTEAFF
D: .; J: TRBJ2-3; V: TRBV27; DNA: TGTGCCAGCAGTTGGACTCCTATAGTCACAGATACGCAGTATTTT; CDR3: CASSWTPIVTDTQYF
D: TRBD2; J: TRBJ2-1; V: TRBV5-1; DNA: TGCGCCAGCAGCTTGGAGGCTAGCGGACACAATGAGCAGTTCTTC; CDR3: CASSLEASGHNEQFF
D: TRBD2; J: TRBJ2-7; V: TRBV5-6; DNA: TGTGCCAGCAGCTTGAGAGGGACTAGCAGATACGAGCAGTACTTC; CDR3: CASSLRGTSRYEQYF
D: .; J: TRBJ1-1; V: TRBV27; DNA: TGTGCCAGCAGTCTATCCCGGGACATCGAAGCTTTCTTT; CDR3: CASSLSRDIEAFF
D: TRBD1; J: TRBJ2-7; V: TRBV28; DNA: TGTGCCAGCAGTCCCTCTCCATGGGGACAGAGGAGCTCCTACGAGCAGTACTTC; CDR3: CASSPSPWGQRSSYEQYF
D: TRBD1; J: TRBJ2-7; V: TRBV2; DNA: TGTGCCAGCAGTGGACAGGGCCGAGGCGAGCAGTACTTC; CDR3: CASSGQGRGEQYF
D: TRBD1; J: TRBJ1-2; V: TRBV6-1; DNA: TGTGCCAGCAGTGAAGTTTTGGAGGGGGCCCCTAACTATGGCTACACCTTC; CDR3: CASSEVLEGAPNYGYTF
D: .; J: TRBJ1-5; V: TRBV19; DNA: TGTGCCAGTAGTATAGCCCAGGGGACGACTCAGCCCCAGCATTTT; CDR3: CASSIAQGTTQPQHF